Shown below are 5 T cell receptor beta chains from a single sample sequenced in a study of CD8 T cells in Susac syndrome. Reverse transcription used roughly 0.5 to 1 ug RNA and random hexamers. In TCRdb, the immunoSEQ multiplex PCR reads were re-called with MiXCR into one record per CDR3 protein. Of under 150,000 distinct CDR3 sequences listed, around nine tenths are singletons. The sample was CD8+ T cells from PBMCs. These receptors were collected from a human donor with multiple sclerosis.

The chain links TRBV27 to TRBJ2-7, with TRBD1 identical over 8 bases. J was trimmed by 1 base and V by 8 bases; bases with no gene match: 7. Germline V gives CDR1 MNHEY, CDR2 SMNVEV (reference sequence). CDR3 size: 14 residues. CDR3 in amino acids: CASSWTGFSYEQYF. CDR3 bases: TGTGCCAGCTCCTGGACAGGGTTTTCCTACGAGCAGTACTTC.

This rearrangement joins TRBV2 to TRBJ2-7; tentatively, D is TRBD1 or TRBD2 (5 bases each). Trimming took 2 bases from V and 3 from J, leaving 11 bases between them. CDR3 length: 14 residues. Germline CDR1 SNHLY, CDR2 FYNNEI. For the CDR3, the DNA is TGTGCCAGCAGTGAATCGGGGCTCGTCTACGAGCAGTACTTC. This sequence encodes CASSESGLVYEQYF.

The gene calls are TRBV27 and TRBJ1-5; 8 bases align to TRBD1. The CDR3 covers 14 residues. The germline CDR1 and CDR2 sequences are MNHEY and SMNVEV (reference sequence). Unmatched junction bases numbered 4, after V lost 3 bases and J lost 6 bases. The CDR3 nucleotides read TGTGCCAGCAGTTTTCAGGGGGCGGGTCAGCCCCAGCATTTT. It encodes CASSFQGAGQPQHF.

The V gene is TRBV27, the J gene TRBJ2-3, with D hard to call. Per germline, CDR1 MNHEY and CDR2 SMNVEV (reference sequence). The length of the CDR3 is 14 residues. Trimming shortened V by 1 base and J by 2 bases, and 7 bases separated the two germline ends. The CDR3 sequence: CASSLYYTTDTQYF. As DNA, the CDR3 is TGTGCCAGCAGTTTATACTATACCACAGATACGCAGTATTTT.

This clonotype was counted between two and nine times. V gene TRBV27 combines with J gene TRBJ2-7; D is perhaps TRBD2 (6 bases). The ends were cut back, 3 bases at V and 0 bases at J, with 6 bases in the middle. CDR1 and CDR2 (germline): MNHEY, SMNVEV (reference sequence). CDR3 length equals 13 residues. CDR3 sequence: CASSLTSSYEQYF. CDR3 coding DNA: TGTGCCAGCAGTTTGACTAGCTCCTACGAGCAGTACTTC.